Given below is one T cell receptor beta chain in context. Its antigen is not known. Samples were taken at baseline and on day 1 of cycles 4 and 7. The method was immunoSEQ multiplex PCR; TCRdb's version includes in-frame clones alone and lacks a portion of them. The table includes roughly 35,000 clones, about 81% detected once. The record originates from a study of OX40 agonist ivuxolimab in advanced cancers. Study-wide context: Head and neck, renal cell, melanoma or hepatocellular carcinoma were the cancers that dose-escalation patients had. General study findings and limits: Researchers report that CD8+ T cells had, on average, more expanded clones than CD4+. Doses of 0.1 to 3.0 mg/kg were accompanied by clonal expansion of CD4+ and CD8+ blood T cells by week 6.

The CDR3 spans 13 residues. V was trimmed by 3 bases and J by 2 bases, leaving 8 bases between them. CDR1 and CDR2 from the germline V gene are SGHRS and YFSETQ. This TCR was sampled from an adult with an advanced solid tumor such as melanoma, head and neck, liver or kidney cancer. The specimen was CD4+ or CD8+ T cells sorted from blood, collected in a trial of the OX40 agonist ivuxolimab. The chain is built from TRBV5-1 and TRBJ2-5, with a tentative D call TRBD2 (5 bases). CDR3 bases: TGCGCCAGCAGCTCGGGGAGTCAAGAGACCCAGTACTTC. Translation gives CASSSGSQETQYF.